Each of the 3 T cell receptor beta chains below was sequenced from the same sample in a study of T cell repertoires in cytomegalovirus infection. From the reads, TCRdb called clonotypes with MiXCR, one entry per CDR3 protein. The sample carries hundreds of thousands of distinct CDR3 sequences, 18% recorded once. The sequenced sample was PBMCs. These receptor sequences come from a human donor in good health (CMV status not recorded). Some clones in this sample may be carry-over from other donors' samples.

This clonotype was found a few times. V usage is TRBV19 and J usage is TRBJ1-1; D possibly corresponds to TRBD1 (6 bases). The CDR3 runs to 15 residues. Trimming shortened V by 5 bases and J by 10 bases, and 23 bases separated the two germline ends. Germline CDR1 LNHDA, CDR2 SQIVND (reference sequence). The CDR3 here is CASSEGPRGDLGAFF. The CDR3 DNA reads TGTGCCAGTAGTGAAGGACCCAGGGGTGATCTTGGAGCTTTCTTT.

The J gene is TRBJ2-5, the V gene TRBV29-1; D gene ambiguous. CDR3 size: 11 residues. Germline lookup yields CDR1 SQVTM and CDR2 ANQGSEA. The V end lost 5 bases, the J end lost 2 bases, and 6 bases lay between the germline ends. CDR3 nucleotide sequence: TGCAGCGTTAACAGTCAAGAGACCCAGTACTTC. This codes for CSVNSQETQYF.

This clonotype was counted at least ten times. The chain links TRBV7-2 to TRBJ1-5; D remains unclear. Trimming stripped 5 bases from V and 0 bases from J, with 5 bases between. CDR1 is SGHTA and CDR2 is FQGNSA in the germline V gene. This CDR3 has 13 amino acids. CDR3 coding DNA: TGTGCCAGCAGCCAACATAGCAATCAGCCCCAGCATTTT. The encoded protein is CASSQHSNQPQHF.